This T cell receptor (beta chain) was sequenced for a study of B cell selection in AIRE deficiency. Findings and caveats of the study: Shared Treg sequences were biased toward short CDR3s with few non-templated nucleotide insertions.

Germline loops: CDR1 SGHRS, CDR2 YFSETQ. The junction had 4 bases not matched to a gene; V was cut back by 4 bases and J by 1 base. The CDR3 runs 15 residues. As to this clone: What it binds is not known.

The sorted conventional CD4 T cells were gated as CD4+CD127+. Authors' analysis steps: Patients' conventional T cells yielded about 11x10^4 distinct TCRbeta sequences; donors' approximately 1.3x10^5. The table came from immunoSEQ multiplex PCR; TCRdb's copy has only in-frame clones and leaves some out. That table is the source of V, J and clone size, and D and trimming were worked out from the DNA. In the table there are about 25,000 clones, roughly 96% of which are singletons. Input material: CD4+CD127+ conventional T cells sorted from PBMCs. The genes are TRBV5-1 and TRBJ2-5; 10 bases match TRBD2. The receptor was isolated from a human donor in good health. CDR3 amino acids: CASSRGLATQETQYF. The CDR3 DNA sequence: TGCGCCAGCAGCCGGGGACTAGCGACCCAAGAGACCCAGTACTTC.